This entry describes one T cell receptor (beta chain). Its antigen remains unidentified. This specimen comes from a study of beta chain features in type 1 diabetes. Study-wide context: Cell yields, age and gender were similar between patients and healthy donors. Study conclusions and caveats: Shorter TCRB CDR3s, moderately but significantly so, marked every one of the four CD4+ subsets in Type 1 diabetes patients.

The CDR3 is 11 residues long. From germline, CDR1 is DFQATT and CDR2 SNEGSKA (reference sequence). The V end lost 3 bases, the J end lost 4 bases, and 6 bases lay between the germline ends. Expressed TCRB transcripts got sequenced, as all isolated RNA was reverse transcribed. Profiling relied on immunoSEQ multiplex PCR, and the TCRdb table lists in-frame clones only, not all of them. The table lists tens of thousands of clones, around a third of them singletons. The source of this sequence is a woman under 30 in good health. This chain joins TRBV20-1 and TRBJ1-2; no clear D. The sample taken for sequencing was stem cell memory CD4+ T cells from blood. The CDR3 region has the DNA TGCAGTGCTAGTGCCGGCTATGGCTACACCTTC. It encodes CSASAGYGYTF.